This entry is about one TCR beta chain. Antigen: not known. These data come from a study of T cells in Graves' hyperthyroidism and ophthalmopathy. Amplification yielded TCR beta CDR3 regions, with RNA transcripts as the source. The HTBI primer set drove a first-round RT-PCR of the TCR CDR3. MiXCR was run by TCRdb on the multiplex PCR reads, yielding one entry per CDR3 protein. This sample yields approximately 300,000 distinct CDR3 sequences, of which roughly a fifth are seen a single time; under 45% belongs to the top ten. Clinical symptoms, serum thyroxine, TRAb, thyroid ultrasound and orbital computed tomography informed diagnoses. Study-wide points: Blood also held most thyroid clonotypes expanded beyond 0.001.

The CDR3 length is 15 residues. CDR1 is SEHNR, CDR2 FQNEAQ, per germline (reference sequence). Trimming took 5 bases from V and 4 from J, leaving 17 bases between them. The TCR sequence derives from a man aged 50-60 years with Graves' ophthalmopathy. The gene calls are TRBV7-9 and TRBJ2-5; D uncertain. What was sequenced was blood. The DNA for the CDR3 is TGTGCCAGCAGCCCATCTTTAGTTCGTGTAGAGACCCAGTACTTC. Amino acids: CASSPSLVRVETQYF.